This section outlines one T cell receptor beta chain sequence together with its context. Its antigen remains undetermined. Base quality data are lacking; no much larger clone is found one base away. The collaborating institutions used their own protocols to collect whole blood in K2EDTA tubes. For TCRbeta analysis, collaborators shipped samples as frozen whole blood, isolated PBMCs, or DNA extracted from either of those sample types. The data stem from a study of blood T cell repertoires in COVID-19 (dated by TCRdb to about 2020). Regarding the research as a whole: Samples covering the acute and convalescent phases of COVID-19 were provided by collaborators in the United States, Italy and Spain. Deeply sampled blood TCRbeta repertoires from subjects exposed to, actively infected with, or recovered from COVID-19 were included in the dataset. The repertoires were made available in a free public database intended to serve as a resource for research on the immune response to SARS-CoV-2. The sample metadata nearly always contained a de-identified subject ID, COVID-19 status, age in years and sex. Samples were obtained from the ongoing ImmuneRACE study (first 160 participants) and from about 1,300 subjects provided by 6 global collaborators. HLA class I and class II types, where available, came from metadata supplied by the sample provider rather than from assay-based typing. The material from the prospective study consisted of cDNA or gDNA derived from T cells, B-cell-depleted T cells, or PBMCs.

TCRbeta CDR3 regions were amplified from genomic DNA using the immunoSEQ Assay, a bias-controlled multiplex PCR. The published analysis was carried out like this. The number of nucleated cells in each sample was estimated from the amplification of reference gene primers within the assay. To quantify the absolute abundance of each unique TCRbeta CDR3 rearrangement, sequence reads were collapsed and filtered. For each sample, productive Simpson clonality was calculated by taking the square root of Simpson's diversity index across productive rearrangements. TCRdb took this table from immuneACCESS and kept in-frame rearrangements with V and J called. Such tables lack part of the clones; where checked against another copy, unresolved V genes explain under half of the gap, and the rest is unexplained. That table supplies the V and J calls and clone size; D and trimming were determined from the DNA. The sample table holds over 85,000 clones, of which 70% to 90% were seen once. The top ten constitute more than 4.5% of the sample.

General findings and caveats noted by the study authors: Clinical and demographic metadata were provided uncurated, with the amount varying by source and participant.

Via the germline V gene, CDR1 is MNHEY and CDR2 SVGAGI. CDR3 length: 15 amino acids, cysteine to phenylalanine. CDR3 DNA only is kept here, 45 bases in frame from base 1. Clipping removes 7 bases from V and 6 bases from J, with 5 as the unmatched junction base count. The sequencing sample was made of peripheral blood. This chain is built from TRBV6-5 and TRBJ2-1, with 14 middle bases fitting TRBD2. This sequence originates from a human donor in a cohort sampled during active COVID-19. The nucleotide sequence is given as TGTGCCAGCACTAAGGGGACTAGCGGGAGCAATGAGCAGTTCTTC. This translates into CASTKGTSGSNEQFF.